The 30 T cell receptor beta chains listed next were all sequenced from one sample in a study of blood T cell repertoires in COVID-19. Produced via immunoSEQ multiplex PCR; TCRdb's table is partial and in-frame only. Altogether around 60,000 clones are present, 70% to 90% being singletons, with the ten largest covering more than 7%. Sequences were obtained from peripheral blood. Every receptor here comes from a man in his sixties with acute or convalescent COVID-19.

The chain is built from TRBV19 and TRBJ1-2, with D possibly being TRBD1 (6 bases). The germline V gene encodes CDR1 LNHDA and CDR2 SQIVND (reference sequence). CDR3 length: 15 amino acids. The germline V and J ends were trimmed by 2 bases and 3 bases, with 13 bases remaining between them. The CDR3 sequence is CASSIMGRGDYGYTF. CDR3 DNA: TGTGCCAGTAGTATAATGGGCAGGGGTGACTATGGCTACACCTTC.

This chain links TRBV18 with TRBJ2-5, with a tentative D call TRBD2 (5 bases). Germline assignment: CDR1 KGHSH and CDR2 LQKENI. The CDR3 runs to 13 residues. V dropped 6 bases and J dropped 2 bases, with 10 bases sitting between them. The CDR3 spells CASSRGRQETQYF. CDR3 DNA: TGTGCCAGCTCTCGGGGTCGACAAGAGACCCAGTACTTC.

This chain links TRBV2 with TRBJ2-1; 8 nucleotides line up with TRBD2. With 5 bases clipped from V and 6 bases from J, the junction kept 9 bases outside the gene matches. This CDR3 is 15 amino acids long. Germline V lookup: CDR1 SNHLY, CDR2 FYNNEI. The CDR3 region has the DNA TGTGCCAGCAGTACGCCGGGGGCGGGAGGCAATGAGCAGTTCTTC. Translation: CASSTPGAGGNEQFF.

The genes are TRBV19 and TRBJ1-2; 9 bases map to TRBD1. After removal of 4 bases from V and 3 bases from J, the junction contained 0 bases not matched to a gene. Germline-derived CDR1 and CDR2 are LNHDA and SQIVND (reference sequence). The CDR3 has 13 residues. The CDR3 spells CASSRDRDYGYTF. CDR3 in DNA: TGTGCCAGTAGTAGGGACAGGGACTATGGCTACACCTTC.

Concerning this clone itself: At one end, the junction sequence differs from germline, possibly due to a read error. The chain combines TRBV12-3 or TRBV12-4 with TRBJ2-7, with D hard to call. The length of the CDR3 is 12 residues. The DNA of the CDR3 is TGTGCCAGCAGCTCCGGATTCATGGGTCCGACTTGG. Translated: CASSSGFMGPTW.

The chain uses TRBV13 and TRBJ2-7, with D tentatively TRBD2 (6 bases). Germline loops: CDR1 PRHDT, CDR2 FYEKMQ (reference sequence). The CDR3 totals 15 residues. V was shortened by 3 bases and J by 2 bases, with 14 bases between the two germline ends. CDR3 nucleotide sequence: TGTGCCAGCAGCTTTAATTTTGGCGGGGCCTACGAGCAGTACTTC. The encoded protein is CASSFNFGGAYEQYF.

The CDR3 region is CASSEEGGAFF. DNA for the CDR3: TGTGCCAGCAGTGAAGAAGGGGGTGCTTTCTTT. The chain combines TRBV6-1 with TRBJ1-1; tentative D call: TRBD1 (6 bases). The CDR3 runs 11 residues. Germline V CDR1 and CDR2: MNHNS, SASEGT. Trimming removed 1 base from V and 11 bases from J, with 8 bases in between.

This clone has a handful of counts. The chain is built from TRBV5-4 and TRBJ1-2, with TRBD1 as a possible D gene (6 bases). Germline assignment: CDR1 SGHNT and CDR2 YYREEE (reference sequence). This CDR3 is built from 13 residues. V shed 6 bases and J shed 1 base, with 10 bases lying between them. The CDR3 loop is CASTPGVNYGYTF. The CDR3 nucleotides are TGTGCCAGCACCCCAGGGGTTAACTATGGCTACACCTTC.

This clone was counted a few times. This rearrangement joins TRBV5-4 to TRBJ2-1; tentatively, D is TRBD2 (5 bases). The germline gives CDR1 SGHNT, CDR2 YYREEE (reference sequence). The CDR3 runs to 16 residues. The ends were cut back, 0 bases at V and 5 bases at J, with 15 bases in the middle. Written as DNA, the CDR3 is TGTGCCAGCAGCTTGGGAGGGTTTCGGCGGGACAATGAGCAGTTCTTC. Amino acid sequence: CASSLGGFRRDNEQFF.

This sequence joins TRBV7-3 and TRBJ2-1, with a weak D call TRBD1 (6 bases). The CDR3 length is 13 residues. CDR1 is SGHTA, CDR2 FQGTGA, per germline. The ends were cut back, 1 base at V and 7 bases at J, with 8 bases in the middle. The CDR3 DNA reads as TGTGCCAGCAGCTTAAGGGGGCGAAATGAGCAGTTCTTC. Its protein product is CASSLRGRNEQFF.

This clone was seen a few times. The chain couples TRBV2 to TRBJ1-5; TRBD1 agrees at 11 bases. CDR1 is SNHLY and CDR2 is FYNNEI in the germline V gene. The CDR3 is made up of 14 amino acids. J gave up 7 bases and V 10 bases, and 9 bases lay outside the gene matches. CDR3: CATKGQGEWQPQHF. Here the CDR3 DNA reads TGTGCCACCAAGGGACAGGGGGAGTGGCAGCCCCAGCATTTT.

The chain carries TRBV6-1 and TRBJ2-7; possible D gene TRBD2, 6 bases. The ends were cut back, 3 bases at V and 10 bases at J, with 22 bases in the middle. The CDR3 covers 15 residues. Germline lookup yields CDR1 MNHNS and CDR2 SASEGT. The CDR3 nucleotides are TGTGCCAGCAGTGATACGATAGGAGGGCAGACCATACAGTACTTC. Residues: CASSDTIGGQTIQYF.

This clone appeared a few times. The J gene is TRBJ2-1, the V gene TRBV4-1, with D possibly matching TRBD1 (7 bases). Trimming left V 8 bases short and J 1 base short, with 15 bases between. This CDR3 contains 15 residues. Germline V gene data show CDR1 as MGHRA and CDR2 as YSYEKL. This CDR3 is CASGQGGLSYNEQFF. As DNA, the CDR3 is TGCGCCAGCGGGCAGGGGGGCTTATCCTACAATGAGCAGTTCTTC.

This chain connects TRBV30 to TRBJ2-7; D possibly corresponds to TRBD2 (5 bases). Germline CDR1 reads GTSNPN; CDR2 reads SVGIG (reference sequence). V was shortened by 8 bases and J by 7 bases, with 12 bases between the two germline ends. The CDR3 sequence is 10 residues long. The DNA for the CDR3 is TGTGCCAGCGGAGCTAGGGAGCAGTACTTC. Residues: CASGAREQYF. The full variable domain, completed using reference TRBV30 and TRBJ2-7, is SQTIHQWPATLVQPVGSPLSLECTVEGTSNPNLYWYRQAAGRGLQLLFYSVGIGQISSEVPQNLSASRPQDRQFILSSKKLLLSDSGFYLCASGAREQYFGPGTRLTVT.

This CDR3 reads CASSLAGVIYNEQFF. CDR3 DNA sequence: TGCGCCAGCAGCTTAGCAGGGGTAATATACAATGAGCAGTTCTTC. This chain links TRBV5-1 with TRBJ2-1, with D perhaps TRBD1 (6 bases). This CDR3 is built from 15 residues. The germline V gene has CDR1 SGHRS and CDR2 YFSETQ. V gave up 2 bases and J gave up 4 bases, with 13 bases separating them.

The chain has TRBV5-4 and TRBJ1-4; D gene unclear. The CDR3 has 14 residues. V gave up 2 bases and J gave up 3 bases, with 8 bases separating them. Germline CDR1 and CDR2: SGHNT and YYREEE (reference sequence). CDR3 coding DNA: TGTGCCAGCAGCTTTCAACGGGCTAATGAAAAACTGTTTTTT. Its translation is CASSFQRANEKLFF.

This clone was observed a single time. The chain joins TRBV19 to TRBJ1-2; the match to TRBD1 covers 7 bases. After removal of 4 bases from V and 8 bases from J, the junction contained 13 bases not matched to a gene. CDR3 length: 15 amino acids. Germline V CDR1 and CDR2: LNHDA, SQIVND (reference sequence). CDR3 nucleotides: TGTGCCAGTAGTACCCCCCTACAGGGGATACGCGGCTACACCTTC. Translated: CASSTPLQGIRGYTF. The variable domain in full, with the rest retrieved from reference TRBV19 and TRBJ1-2, is DGGITQSPKYLFRKEGQNVTLSCEQNLNHDAMYWYRQDPGQGLRLIYYSQIVNDFQKGDIAEGYSVSREKKESFPLTVTSAQKNPTAFYLCASSTPLQGIRGYTFGSGTRLTVV.

The J gene is TRBJ1-4, the V gene TRBV14; 8 bases are shared with TRBD1. Germline assignment: CDR1 SGHDN and CDR2 FVKESK. This CDR3 comprises 16 residues. Losses at the gene ends were 0 bases for V and 5 bases for J; bases not matched to a gene: 5. The CDR3 region is CASSQDQGAVNEKLFF. CDR3 nucleotide sequence: TGTGCCAGCAGCCAAGACCAGGGGGCGGTGAATGAAAAACTGTTTTTT.

This clone appeared a single time. This rearrangement joins TRBV9 to TRBJ2-2; the match to TRBD2 covers 9 bases. CDR1 is SGDLS, CDR2 YYNGEE, per germline. V shed 0 bases and J 1 base; nucleotides not matched to a gene: 4. This CDR3 has 17 residues. CDR3 DNA: TGTGCCAGCAGCGTAGCAGCGGGGGGATTGAACACCGGGGAGCTGTTTTTT. Encoded protein: CASSVAAGGLNTGELFF. Using reference TRBV9 and TRBJ2-2 for the parts outside the CDR3, the full variable domain is DSGVTQTPKHLITATGQRVTLRCSPRSGDLSVYWYQQSLDQGLQFLIQYYNGEERAKGNILERFSAQQFPDLHSELNLSSLELGDSALYFCASSVAAGGLNTGELFFGEGSRLTVL.

This sequence joins TRBV27 and TRBJ1-3; TRBD1 agrees at 7 bases. Germline trimming cut 5 bases from V and 4 bases from J; bases unmatched to any gene: 5. The CDR3 length is 14 residues. The germline V gene encodes CDR1 MNHEY and CDR2 SMNVEV (reference sequence). CDR3 bases: TGTGCCAGCAGTCCAGCAGGGGGAGGAAACACCATATATTTT. This codes for CASSPAGGGNTIYF.

V gene TRBV10-1 combines with J gene TRBJ1-5; 7 bases line up with TRBD1. With V trimmed by 2 bases and J by 4 bases, 11 bases remained unmatched. The CDR3 is made up of 17 amino acids. Germline V gene data show CDR1 as WNHNN and CDR2 as SYGVQD (reference sequence). The CDR3 nucleotides are TGCGCCAGCAGTGAGGGGGGACAGATCCTGGGGAATCAGCCCCAGCATTTT. This gives the protein CASSEGGQILGNQPQHF.

The CDR3, as DNA: TGTGCCAGCAGCCAAGATCTGCAGAATTCACCCCTCCACTTT. The encoded protein is CASSQDLQNSPLHF. V usage is TRBV4-2 and J usage is TRBJ1-6; no reliable D call. Germline lookup yields CDR1 LGHNA and CDR2 YNFKEQ. CDR3 length: 14 amino acids. The ends were cut back, 0 bases at V and 7 bases at J, with 7 bases in the middle.

The chain carries TRBV29-1 and TRBJ1-1; 9 positions match TRBD1. The CDR3 totals 13 residues. Trimming at V came to 4 bases and at J to 11 bases, leaving 11 bases not matched to a gene. From germline, CDR1 is SQVTM and CDR2 ANQGSEA. CDR3: CSVAGGTGIKAFF. In nucleotides, the CDR3 is TGCAGCGTTGCAGGGGGGACAGGGATCAAGGCTTTCTTT.

This clone was detected a few times. The rearrangement joins TRBV6-5 to TRBJ1-1; D not certain. The CDR3 has 13 residues. Trimming cost V 3 bases and J 5 bases, with 10 bases left between them. Germline assignment: CDR1 MNHEY and CDR2 SVGAGI. CDR3 sequence: CASSYDIGTEAFF. The CDR3 DNA reads as TGTGCCAGCAGTTATGACATCGGAACTGAAGCTTTCTTT.

The chain has TRBV6-5 and TRBJ1-5, with 8 bases matching TRBD1. Germline values: CDR1 MNHEY, CDR2 SVGAGI. The CDR3 covers 14 residues. V trimming: 6 bases; J trimming: 6 bases; junction bases outside the gene matches: 7. CDR3 in DNA: TGTGCCAGCAGCCGGACAGGGTCGCGTCAGCCCCAGCATTTT. As protein: CASSRTGSRQPQHF.

This clone was detected only once. The chain combines TRBV5-8 with TRBJ2-7; TRBD1 matches at 11 bases. The CDR3 totals 14 residues. Germline V gene data show CDR1 as SGHTS and CDR2 as YDEGEE. V was pared by 3 bases and J by 2 bases, with 1 base of the junction left unmatched. CDR3 region: CASSWDRGAYEQYF. CDR3 DNA: TGTGCCAGCAGCTGGGACAGGGGGGCCTACGAGCAGTACTTC.

The V and J genes are TRBV6-6 and TRBJ2-7; TRBD2 matches at 13 bases. V shed 2 bases and J 5 bases; nucleotides not matched to a gene: 0. The germline V gene encodes CDR1 MNHNY and CDR2 SVGAGI (reference sequence). The CDR3 is 14 residues long. CDR3 region: CASSYTSGGDEQYF. The CDR3 DNA sequence: TGTGCCAGCAGTTACACTAGCGGGGGGGACGAGCAGTACTTC.

V gene TRBV29-1 combines with J gene TRBJ1-1; D not resolved. Germline V lookup: CDR1 SQVTM, CDR2 ANQGSEA. The CDR3 has 13 residues. V was clipped by 6 bases and J by 1 base, with 12 bases between them. The CDR3 region has the DNA TGCAGCGTCATCTCGGTCCCGAACACTGAAGCTTTCTTT. Translation: CSVISVPNTEAFF.

The V gene is TRBV4-2, the J gene TRBJ1-5; no clear D. In germline, CDR1 is LGHNA, CDR2 YNFKEQ. The ends were cut back, 0 bases at V and 1 base at J, with 10 bases in the middle. The CDR3 contains 16 residues. CDR3 residues: CASSQDLGRSNQPQHF. CDR3 sequence (DNA): TGTGCCAGCAGCCAAGATTTGGGGAGAAGCAATCAGCCCCAGCATTTT.

V gene TRBV29-1 combines with J gene TRBJ2-7, with a weak D call TRBD1 (6 bases). Germline CDR1 and CDR2: SQVTM and ANQGSEA. This CDR3 has 14 amino acids. V was cut by 0 bases and J by 3 bases, with 12 bases left in between. In DNA form, the CDR3 reads TGCAGCGTTGAAGAGGGGACATCTATCTACGAGCAGTACTTC. This translates into CSVEEGTSIYEQYF.